The rows below give T cell receptor beta chains drawn from one sample of a study of shared clonotypes between healthy human individuals. Data came from immunoSEQ multiplex PCR; TCRdb stores just in-frame clones and leaves some out. The sample records hundreds of thousands of clones, about 91% being singletons. Sequencing was performed on naive CD8+ T cells sorted from blood. The receptors come from a man under 40 in good health. The CDR3 runs from the conserved cysteine through the conserved F or W. The D gene is left open where the match is weak. The size field is filled for only some rows; it gives once, few, many or a size class.

J gene	V gene	clone size	D gene	CDR3 DNA	CDR3 protein
TRBJ2-5	TRBV9	NA	NA	TGTGCCAGCAGCGTAAATACGGCCCAAGAGACCCAGTACTTC	CASSVNTAQETQYF
TRBJ2-7	TRBV28	NA	NA	TGTGCCAGCAGGACCGAAAAGGGTTTTGGGGACTACGAGCAGTACTTC	CASRTEKGFGDYEQYF
TRBJ2-5	TRBV6-1	NA	NA	TGTGCCAGCAGACATATGGACAGAAACCAAGAGACCCAGTACTTC	CASRHMDRNQETQYF
TRBJ1-4	TRBV25-1	NA	NA	TGTGCCAGCAGTGAATATGACTCGGGAGCTAATGAAAAACTGTTTTTT	CASSEYDSGANEKLFF
TRBJ2-1	TRBV7-9	NA	NA	TGTGCCAGCACATATTCGTCGGTGCGGGATGAGCAGTTCTTC	CASTYSSVRDEQFF
TRBJ1-5	TRBV9	NA	NA	TGTGCCAGCAGCGTATGGGGGAGCAATCAGCCCCAGCATTTT	CASSVWGSNQPQHF
TRBJ2-7	TRBV11-2	NA	NA	TGTGCCAGCAGCCCTTTAGGTGAGCAGTACTTC	CASSPLGEQYF
TRBJ1-5	TRBV5-5	NA	NA	TGTGCCAGCAGCTTGATGCGGGAAGGACAGCCCCAGCATTTT	CASSLMREGQPQHF
TRBJ2-1	TRBV27	NA	NA	TGTGCCAGCAGTTCACTCCAGGGCTATGAGCAGTTCTTC	CASSSLQGYEQFF
TRBJ2-1	TRBV7-8	NA	TRBD2	TGTGCCAGCAGCTTAGCGCTAGGGAGGGATGAGCAGTTCTTC	CASSLALGRDEQFF
TRBJ2-1	TRBV10-1	NA	TRBD2	TGCGCCAGCAGGGACACTAGCGGGAGTGTCCTGTTCTTC	CASRDTSGSVLFF
TRBJ2-7	TRBV11-2	NA	NA	TGTGCCAGCAGCTTAGCCGTAAACAGGGCCTACGAGCAGTACTTC	CASSLAVNRAYEQYF
TRBJ2-7	TRBV4-3	NA	TRBD2	TGCGCCAGCAGCCAAGATGGATCGGCTAGCGGGAGTTACGAGCAGTACTTC	CASSQDGSASGSYEQYF
TRBJ1-5	TRBV28	few	NA	TGTGCCAGCAGTTCCCGGATGGCTCAGCCCCAGCATTTT	CASSSRMAQPQHF
TRBJ1-5	TRBV5-1	NA	NA	TGCGCCAGCAGCGCAGGGAAAACGGGACACAATCAGCCCCAGCATTTT	CASSAGKTGHNQPQHF
TRBJ1-5	TRBV4-1	NA	NA	TGCGCCAGCAGCCGTTATGCTCTCCTCAGGGGTTATAGCAATCAGCCCCAGCATTTT	CASSRYALLRGYSNQPQHF
TRBJ2-3	TRBV7-9	NA	NA	TGTGCCAGCAGCTCCTACACAGATACGCAGTATTTT	CASSSYTDTQYF
TRBJ1-5	TRBV15	NA	TRBD1	TGTGCCACCAGCAGACAGGGGGCTCTTCTTCAGCCCCAGCATTTT	CATSRQGALLQPQHF
TRBJ2-7	TRBV5-1	NA	NA	TGCGCCAGCAGAGTAGCCGTTCAGGCCCCAACCTACGAGCAGTACTTC	CASRVAVQAPTYEQYF
TRBJ2-7	TRBV7-8	NA	NA	TGTGCCAGCAGCTGGGGGGCGACAGGAGACGAGCAGTACTTC	CASSWGATGDEQYF
TRBJ2-7	TRBV13	NA	TRBD1	TGTGCCAGCAGCTTAGGCTCGACCGGGACAGTTGCTTCCTACGAGCAGTACTTC	CASSLGSTGTVASYEQYF
TRBJ2-1	TRBV12-5	NA	NA	TGTGCTAGTGGGACCACGCAAGGACTAATCGGTTACAATGAGCAGTTCTTC	CASGTTQGLIGYNEQFF
TRBJ2-7	TRBV15	once	NA	TGTGCCACCAGCAGAGTGGTTAGCACCGAGCAGTACTTC	CATSRVVSTEQYF
TRBJ2-1	TRBV28	NA	TRBD2	TGTGCCAGCAGTGCGACCGTCCCTCGACTAGCGGGAGATTGGGACAATGAGCAGTTCTTC	CASSATVPRLAGDWDNEQFF
TRBJ2-1	TRBV4-1	NA	NA	TGCGCCAGCAGCCAGGCATCCGGGACCCAATACAATGAGCAGTTCTTC	CASSQASGTQYNEQFF
TRBJ2-1	TRBV10-1	NA	NA	TGCGCCAGCAGTGGTGAATCACCGGGACAGTTCTTC	CASSGESPGQFF
TRBJ2-7	TRBV28	NA	TRBD2	TGTGCCAGCAGTTTATCCTCACTAGCGGGGGCAACCTACGAGCAGTACTTC	CASSLSSLAGATYEQYF
TRBJ1-5	TRBV21-1	NA	NA	TGTGCCAGCAGCAGTCTGACGGACAGTGCAAATCAGCCCCAGCATTTT	CASSSLTDSANQPQHF
TRBJ1-4	TRBV28	NA	NA	TGTGCCAGCAGTTTTCCGGCTGGACAGAGAAATGAAAAACTGTTTTTT	CASSFPAGQRNEKLFF
TRBJ2-2	TRBV6-5	NA	TRBD2	TGTGCCAGCAGTTTCCTAGCGGGAGATAACACCGGGGAGCTGTTTTTT	CASSFLAGDNTGELFF
TRBJ2-7	TRBV6-5	once	NA	TGTGCCAGCAGTTACTCGGGACTCTCCGACGAGCAGTACTTC	CASSYSGLSDEQYF
TRBJ2-5	TRBV27	few	NA	TGTGCCAGCAGTTTAAGCACAGGGAGGGAGACCCAGTACTTC	CASSLSTGRETQYF
TRBJ1-3	TRBV15	NA	NA	TGTGCCACCAGCTCCTCGAGGTCTGGCGGAAACACCATATATTTT	CATSSSRSGGNTIYF
TRBJ2-6	TRBV2	NA	TRBD2	TGTGCCAGCTTAAGAGAAGGGACTAGCGGGCCCTCTGGGGCCAACGTCCTGACTTTC	CASLREGTSGPSGANVLTF
TRBJ2-5	TRBV9	NA	NA	TGTGCCAGCAGCGTAGTATCAAATTCCCAAGAGACCCAGTACTTC	CASSVVSNSQETQYF
TRBJ2-1	TRBV5-6	NA	NA	TGTGCCAGCAGTTTGGGACTCAACAATGAGCAGTTCTTC	CASSLGLNNEQFF
TRBJ2-7	TRBV29-1	once	NA	TGCAGCGTTGGCAGCGAACTTCCCTACGAGCAGTACTTC	CSVGSELPYEQYF
TRBJ1-4	TRBV9	NA	TRBD1	TGTGCCAGCAGCCCTGGGGGGGACAGACAAAAACTGTTTTTT	CASSPGGDRQKLFF
TRBJ2-7	TRBV28	NA	TRBD1	TGTGCCACCAATTTTTTTAGGGACAGTGACTACGAGCAGTACTTC	CATNFFRDSDYEQYF
TRBJ2-2	TRBV4-3	NA	TRBD1	TGCGCCAGCAGCCCGGGACAGACGAACACCGGGGAGCTGTTTTTT	CASSPGQTNTGELFF
TRBJ1-2	TRBV6-5	NA	TRBD1	TGTGCCAGCAGTCGTGGGACAGGGACGAAATATGGCTACACCTTC	CASSRGTGTKYGYTF
TRBJ2-3	TRBV11-2	NA	NA	TGTGCCAGCAGCGATCTGGACACTAGCACAGATACGCAGTATTTT	CASSDLDTSTDTQYF
TRBJ2-7	TRBV7-9	NA	NA	TGTGCCAGCAGCTTTGGATCAACCTACGAGCAGTACTTC	CASSFGSTYEQYF
TRBJ2-5	TRBV7-3	few	NA	TGTGCCAGCAGCTTAAACAGCCAAGAGACCCAGTACTTC	CASSLNSQETQYF
TRBJ2-2	TRBV27	NA	NA	TGTGCCAGCAGTTTGGCCAGGGTGGAGGCGAACACCGGGGAGCTGTTTTTT	CASSLARVEANTGELFF
TRBJ2-1	TRBV7-3	NA	NA	TGTGCCAGCAGCCTATTAGAGGCGGCCTCCTACAATGAGCAGTTCTTC	CASSLLEAASYNEQFF
TRBJ2-7	TRBV28	NA	NA	TGTGCCAGCAGTTTCGGCAGGGGGGGCTCCTACGAGCAGTACTTC	CASSFGRGGSYEQYF
TRBJ2-5	TRBV11-2	once	NA	TGTGCCAGCAGCTTAGACAGTGGAGTCCAAGAGACCCAGTACTTC	CASSLDSGVQETQYF
TRBJ1-1	TRBV4-1	NA	TRBD1	TGCGCCAGCAGCCAAGAGACAGGGCCTACAGAAGCTTTCTTT	CASSQETGPTEAFF
TRBJ2-3	TRBV9	NA	NA	TGTGCCAGCAGCGTAGTCCCAACAGATACGCAGTATTTT	CASSVVPTDTQYF
TRBJ2-7	TRBV6-5	NA	NA	TGTGCCAGCAGTTACTCTGTTAGCGGTTACGAGCAGTACTTC	CASSYSVSGYEQYF
TRBJ2-1	TRBV27	NA	TRBD2	TGTGCCAGCACTCCGTGGGGGGGGGAGCAGTTCTTC	CASTPWGGEQFF
TRBJ2-7	TRBV5-4	NA	NA	TGTGCCAGCAGCTTCCTGGGTGGCGGGATCTACGAGCAGTACTTC	CASSFLGGGIYEQYF
TRBJ2-1	TRBV10-3	NA	TRBD1	TGTGCCATCAGTGAGTCTGGGGACAGGGACTACAATGAGCAGTTCTTC	CAISESGDRDYNEQFF
TRBJ2-2	TRBV5-4	NA	NA	TGTGCCAGCAGCCCCCGTTCGGCCGGGGAGCTGTTTTTT	CASSPRSAGELFF
TRBJ2-5	TRBV5-1	NA	TRBD1	TGCGCCAGCAGCATACAGGGGGCGCTTCAAGAGACCCAGTACTTC	CASSIQGALQETQYF
TRBJ1-4	TRBV27	NA	TRBD1	TGTGCCAGCAGTCCTCTGACAGGGAATGAAAAACTGTTTTTT	CASSPLTGNEKLFF
TRBJ2-7	TRBV29-1	once	NA	TGCAGCGTTTTAGCGGAGACGGGCGAGCAGTACTTC	CSVLAETGEQYF
TRBJ2-7	TRBV14	once	TRBD1	TGTGCCAGCAGCCGCCGGGACAGCCACGAGCAGTACTTC	CASSRRDSHEQYF
TRBJ1-5	TRBV5-8	NA	NA	TGTGCCAGCAGACATAGGGATATTAGGCAGCCCCAGCATTTT	CASRHRDIRQPQHF